In this sample, the clone carrying this T cell receptor (beta chain) turned up a few times. Antigen: not known. The sample belongs to a study of regulatory T cells in long-lasting Graves disease. Study-wide context: The study counted Graves' disease as persistent given over 5 years of antithyroid drugs and positive TSH receptor antibodies. Findings and caveats of the study: Newly diagnosed Graves' patients exceeded persistent ones in TCR diversity.

The CDR3 is 13 amino acids. CDR1 is DFQATT and CDR2 is SNEGSKA in the germline V gene (reference sequence). The ends were cut back, 0 bases at V and 5 bases at J, with 7 bases in the middle. Sample time point: persistent/refractory GD, antithyroid drugs over 5 years with positive TRAb. RNA extracted from PBMCs served as the sequencing template. Arm-PCR of CDR3 regions and iRepertoire HTBI primers were the basis on which TCR beta libraries were built. TCRdb called the multiplex PCR reads again in MiXCR, with one record for every CDR3 protein. This sample has 300,000 to 500,000 distinct CDR3 sequences, with under 25% found just once.

This chain links TRBV20-1 with TRBJ2-2; no firm D call. Sequencing was performed on peripheral blood mononuclear cells (PBMCs), taken when the disease was refractory, from a patient treated with antithyroid drugs. This TCR derives from a female donor with Graves disease. The CDR3 region is CSARDPETGELFF. The CDR3 DNA reads TGCAGTGCTAGAGACCCCGAGACCGGGGAGCTGTTTTTT.